The 2 T cell receptor beta chains below come from one sample, sequenced in a study of blood T cells in healthy people across ages. Combining a sample-barcoded 5' primer with a J-beta primer mix, a second PCR ran for about 7 to 11 cycles. One entry per CDR3 protein results from TCRdb running MiXCR on the 5' RACE reads. Here the sample spans about 650,000 distinct CDR3 sequences, about a third being singletons. What was sequenced was blood. The source is a woman aged 80 or over in good health.

V usage is TRBV6-5 and J usage is TRBJ2-7, with TRBD2 matching over 11 bases. With V trimmed by 2 bases and J by 0 bases, 9 bases remained unmatched. Germline V gives CDR1 MNHEY, CDR2 SVGAGI. The CDR3 is made up of 18 amino acids. CDR3 residues: CASSYVIAGGLSSYEQYF. CDR3 DNA sequence: TGTGCCAGCAGTTACGTAATAGCGGGGGGGCTAAGCTCCTACGAGCAGTACTTC.

This clonotype was recorded at least ten times. The chain recombines TRBV2 with TRBJ2-1; 8 positions match TRBD2. V shed 2 bases, J shed 4 bases, and the junction held 1 base outside the gene matches. Germline CDR1 reads SNHLY; CDR2 reads FYNNEI. The CDR3 extends over 14 amino acids. CDR3 in DNA: TGTGCCAGCAGTGAACTAGCGGGTTACAATGAGCAGTTCTTC. Protein: CASSELAGYNEQFF.